This T cell receptor (beta chain) was captured by sequencing in a study of OX40 agonist ivuxolimab in advanced cancers. Assay: immunoSEQ multiplex PCR; the TCRdb copy retains only in-frame clones and omits some. The sample contains about 36,000 clones, 78% of which appear only once. J was trimmed by 4 bases and V by 0 bases; bases with no gene match: 5. This CDR3 comprises 17 residues. Germline CDR1 is SGHVS and CDR2 is FQNEAQ. This sequence was found in an adult with an advanced solid tumor such as melanoma, head and neck, liver or kidney cancer. The material was CD4+ or CD8+ T cells sorted from blood, obtained in a trial of the OX40 agonist ivuxolimab. V is TRBV7-8 and J is TRBJ2-7, with 14 bases aligning to TRBD2. Here the CDR3 DNA reads TGTGCCAGCAGCTTAGCGAAGGGACTAGCGGGAGAATACGAGCAGTACTTC. It specifies CASSLAKGLAGEYEQYF.